What follows are 7 T cell receptor beta chains derived from one specimen sequenced in a study of T-cell reconstitution after alpha-beta-depleted transplantation in children. Unique molecular identifiers were used in preparing the TCRbeta library. MiXCR was run by TCRdb on the PCR reads, yielding one entry per CDR3 protein. Here the sample spans some 450,000 distinct CDR3 sequences, about 45% being singletons. Source: PBMCs, taken before TCRalphabeta/CD19-depleted stem cell transplant. The origin of the receptors is a girl aged 2-10 years with aplastic anemia, due to receive a stem cell transplant.

This clonotype has a count of ten or more. This chain connects TRBV12-3 or TRBV12-4 to TRBJ1-2, with D tentatively TRBD1 (6 bases). Between the trimmed V and J ends, which lost 1 base and 5 bases, there was a span of 11 bases. This CDR3 has 14 residues. DNA for the CDR3: TGTGCCAGCAGTTTAGGGGGGGCCCGGTATGGCTACACCTTC. As protein: CASSLGGARYGYTF.

The V and J genes are TRBV6-2 or TRBV6-3 and TRBJ2-6; D might be TRBD1 (5 bases). CDR3 size: 16 residues. In germline, CDR1 is MNHEY, CDR2 SVGEGT. V was cut by 2 bases and J by 3 bases, with 11 bases left in between. DNA of the CDR3: TGTGCCAGCAGTTACATGGGGCGAGGTGGGGCCAACGTCCTGACTTTC. It is translated as CASSYMGRGGANVLTF.

The V gene is TRBV6-2 or TRBV6-3, the J gene TRBJ2-1; a weak D match, TRBD1 (6 bases). Germline V lookup: CDR1 MNHEY, CDR2 SVGEGT. The CDR3 spans 16 residues. Trimming cost V 5 bases and J 1 base, with 15 bases left between them. The CDR3 coding sequence is TGTGCCAGCAGTGACCACAGGGACCCTTCCTACAATGAGCAGTTCTTC. This encodes CASSDHRDPSYNEQFF.

The J gene is TRBJ2-5, the V gene TRBV28, with D unresolved. This CDR3 has 11 residues. V shed 8 bases and J shed 5 bases, with 9 bases lying between them. Germline assignment: CDR1 MDHEN and CDR2 SYDVKM. CDR3 sequence (DNA): TGTGCCAGCCGGGCCAGGGAGACCCAGTACTTC. This translates into CASRARETQYF.

The chain recombines TRBV18 with TRBJ2-7; 9 bases map to TRBD2. The V gene's germline CDR1 is KGHSH and CDR2 LQKENI. CDR3 length equals 14 residues. V lost 6 bases and J lost 4; bases outside the gene matches: 7. CDR3 DNA sequence: TGTGCCAGCTCTCCGGGAAGCGGGGGGTACGAGCAGTACTTC. This encodes CASSPGSGGYEQYF. The full variable domain, rest sourced from reference TRBV18 and TRBJ2-7, is NAGVMQNPRHLVRRRGQEARLRCSPMKGHSHVYWYRQLPEEGLKFMVYLQKENIIDESGMPKERFSAEFPKEGPSILRIQQVVRGDSAAYFCASSPGSGGYEQYFGPGTRLTVT.

This chain uses TRBV19 with TRBJ2-1; the D is unclear. CDR1 and CDR2 (germline): LNHDA, SQIVND (reference sequence). V was trimmed by 6 bases and J by 3 bases, leaving 6 bases between them. This CDR3 is built from 12 residues. The CDR3 DNA follows: TGTGCCAGTAGCCGGGTCTACAATGAGCAGTTCTTC. Translation: CASSRVYNEQFF. Full variable domain (outside the CDR3, taken from reference TRBV19 and TRBJ2-1): DGGITQSPKYLFRKEGQNVTLSCEQNLNHDAMYWYRQDPGQGLRLIYYSQIVNDFQKGDIAEGYSVSREKKESFPLTVTSAQKNPTAFYLCASSRVYNEQFFGPGTRLTVL.

The rearrangement uses TRBV12-3 or TRBV12-4 and TRBJ2-3; a weak D match, TRBD2 (6 bases). This CDR3 contains 14 residues. V lost 5 bases and J lost 1, with 10 bases in between. The CDR3 is CASSKASGTDTQYF. The CDR3 DNA sequence: TGTGCCAGCAGTAAGGCTAGCGGCACAGATACGCAGTATTTT.